The present TCR beta chain was sequenced within a study of OX40 agonist ivuxolimab in advanced cancers. By sample share, this clone is large. Some clones are missing from TCRdb's copy, which holds only in-frame ones; the method was immunoSEQ multiplex PCR. The repertoire has about 7,000 clones, around 75% of them found once; the top ten carry 30% to 40%. Source: CD4+ or CD8+ T cells sorted from blood, taken in a trial of the OX40 agonist ivuxolimab. This sequence was found in an adult with an advanced solid tumor such as melanoma, head and neck, liver or kidney cancer.

The CDR3 spells CSARPFWGDTF. The CDR3 DNA is TGCAGTGCCCGACCTTTTTGGGGGGACACCTTC. This chain links TRBV20-1 with TRBJ1-2; D possibly corresponds to TRBD1 (5 bases). This CDR3 has 11 residues. The V end was cut by 6 bases, the J end by 12 bases, with 17 bases between. Germline V gene data show CDR1 as DFQATT and CDR2 as SNEGSKA (reference sequence).